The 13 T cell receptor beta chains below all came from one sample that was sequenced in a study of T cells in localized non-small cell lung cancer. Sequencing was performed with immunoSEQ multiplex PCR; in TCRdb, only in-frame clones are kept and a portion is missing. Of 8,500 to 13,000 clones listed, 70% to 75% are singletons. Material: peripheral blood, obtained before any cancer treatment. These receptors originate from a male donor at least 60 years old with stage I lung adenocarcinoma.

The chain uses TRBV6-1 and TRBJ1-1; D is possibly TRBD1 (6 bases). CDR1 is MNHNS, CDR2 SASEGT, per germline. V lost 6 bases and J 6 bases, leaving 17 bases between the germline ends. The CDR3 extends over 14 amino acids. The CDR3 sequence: CASRGAEVGSEAFF. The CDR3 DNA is TGTGCCAGCAGGGGGGCGGAGGTGGGGTCTGAAGCTTTCTTT.

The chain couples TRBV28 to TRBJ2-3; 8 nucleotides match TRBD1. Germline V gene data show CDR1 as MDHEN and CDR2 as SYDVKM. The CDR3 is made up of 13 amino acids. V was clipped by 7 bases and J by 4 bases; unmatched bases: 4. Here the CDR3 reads CASKTGDSDTQYF. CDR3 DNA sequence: TGTGCCAGCAAGACAGGGGATTCAGATACGCAGTATTTT.

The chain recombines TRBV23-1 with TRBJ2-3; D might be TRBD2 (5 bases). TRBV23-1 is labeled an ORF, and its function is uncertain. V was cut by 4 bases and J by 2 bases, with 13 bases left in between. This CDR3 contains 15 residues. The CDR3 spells CASSLQDGNTDTQYF. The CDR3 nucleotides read TGCGCCAGCAGTCTCCAGGACGGGAACACAGATACGCAGTATTTT.

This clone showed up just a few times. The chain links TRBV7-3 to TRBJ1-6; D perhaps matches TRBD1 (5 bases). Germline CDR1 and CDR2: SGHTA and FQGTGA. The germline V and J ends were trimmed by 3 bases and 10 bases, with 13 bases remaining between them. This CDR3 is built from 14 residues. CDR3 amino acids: CASSLGPGYSPLHF. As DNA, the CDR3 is TGTGCCAGCAGCTTGGGGCCAGGGTACTCACCCCTCCACTTT.

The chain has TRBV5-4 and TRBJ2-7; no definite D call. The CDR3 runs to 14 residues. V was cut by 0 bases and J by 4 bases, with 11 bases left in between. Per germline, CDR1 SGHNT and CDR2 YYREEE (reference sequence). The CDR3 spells CASSLDQSLYEQYF. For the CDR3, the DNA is TGTGCCAGCAGCTTGGATCAGAGCCTGTACGAGCAGTACTTC.

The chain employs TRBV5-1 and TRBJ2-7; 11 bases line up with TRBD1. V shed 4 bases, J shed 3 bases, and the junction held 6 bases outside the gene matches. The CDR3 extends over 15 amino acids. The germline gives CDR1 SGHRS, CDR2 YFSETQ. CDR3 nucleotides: TGCGCCAGCAGCCCATCCGGGACAGGGGGCTACGAGCAGTACTTC. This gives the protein CASSPSGTGGYEQYF.

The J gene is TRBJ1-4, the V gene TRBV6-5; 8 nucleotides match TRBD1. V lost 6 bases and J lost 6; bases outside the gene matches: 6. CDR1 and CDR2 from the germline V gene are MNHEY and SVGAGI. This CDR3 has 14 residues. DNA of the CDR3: TGTGCCAGCAGATCCGACAGGGGTGATGAAAAACTGTTTTTT. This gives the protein CASRSDRGDEKLFF.

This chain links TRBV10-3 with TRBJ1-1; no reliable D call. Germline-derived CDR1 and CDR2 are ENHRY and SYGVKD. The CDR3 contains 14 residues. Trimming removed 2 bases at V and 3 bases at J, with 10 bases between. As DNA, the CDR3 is TGTGCCATCAGTGAGCTCGGGTTGGACACTGAAGCTTTCTTT. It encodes CAISELGLDTEAFF.

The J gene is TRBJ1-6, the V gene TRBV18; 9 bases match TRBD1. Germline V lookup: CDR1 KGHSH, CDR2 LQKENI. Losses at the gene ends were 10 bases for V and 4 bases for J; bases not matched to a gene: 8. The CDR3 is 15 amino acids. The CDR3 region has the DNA TGTGCCACCCGGCCGGGACAGGGATATAATTCACCCCTCCACTTT. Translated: CATRPGQGYNSPLHF.

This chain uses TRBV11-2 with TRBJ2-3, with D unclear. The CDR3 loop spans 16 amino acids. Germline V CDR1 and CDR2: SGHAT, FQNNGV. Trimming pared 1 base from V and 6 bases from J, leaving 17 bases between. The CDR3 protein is CASSLVSRWGRDTQYF. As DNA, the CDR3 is TGTGCCAGCAGCTTAGTATCCCGGTGGGGAAGGGATACGCAGTATTTT.

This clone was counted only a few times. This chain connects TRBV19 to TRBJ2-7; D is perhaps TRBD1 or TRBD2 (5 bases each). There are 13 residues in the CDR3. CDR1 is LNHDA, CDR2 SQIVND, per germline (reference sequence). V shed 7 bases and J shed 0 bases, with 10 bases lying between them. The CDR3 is CASNEGPSYEQYF. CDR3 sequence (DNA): TGTGCCAGTAACGAGGGGCCCTCCTACGAGCAGTACTTC.

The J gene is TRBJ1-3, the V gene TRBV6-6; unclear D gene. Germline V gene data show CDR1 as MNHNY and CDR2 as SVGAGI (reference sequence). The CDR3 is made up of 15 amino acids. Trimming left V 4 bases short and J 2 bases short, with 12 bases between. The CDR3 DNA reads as TGTGCCAGCAGTTCCCACGCGGGCCCTGGAAACACCATATATTTT. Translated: CASSSHAGPGNTIYF.

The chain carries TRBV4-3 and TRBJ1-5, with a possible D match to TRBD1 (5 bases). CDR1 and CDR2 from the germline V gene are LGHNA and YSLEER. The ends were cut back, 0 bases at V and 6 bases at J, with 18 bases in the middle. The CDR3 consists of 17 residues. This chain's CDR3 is CASSQDVIWRGGQPQHF. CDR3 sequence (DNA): TGCGCCAGCAGCCAAGATGTAATATGGAGGGGCGGTCAGCCCCAGCATTTT.